These 16 T cell receptor beta chains share one sample of origin, sequenced in a study of spatial heterogeneity in lung cancer. Study outcomes and limitations: The study found that expanded intratumoral alpha and beta TCR counts tracked tumor mutation counts.

TCRdb fed the 5' RACE reads into MiXCR, producing one record per CDR3 protein. The profile covers roughly 3,000 distinct CDR3 sequences, with approximately 15% appearing a single time and approximately 7.1% taken by the ten largest. Their antigens are not known. The time point is: sample taken at primary tumor resection. This sample comprised lung tumor tissue, obtained at surgery. The receptor set was obtained from a female donor with early-stage non-small cell lung cancer.

The V gene is TRBV11-3, the J gene TRBJ2-1; TRBD2 is a possible D gene (6 bases). Looked up from germline, CDR1 is SGHNT and CDR2 is YENEEA. This CDR3 comprises 15 residues. V gave up 2 bases and J gave up 6 bases, with 14 bases separating them. In DNA, the CDR3 is TGTGCCAGCAGCTTAAGACTAGTGGGGTCCAATGAGCAGTTCTTC. Amino acid sequence: CASSLRLVGSNEQFF. Complete variable domain (other parts from reference TRBV11-3 and TRBJ2-1): EAGVVQSPRYKIIEKKQPVAFWCNPISGHNTLYWYLQNLGQGPELLIRYENEEAVDDSQLPKDRFSAERLKGVDSTLKIQPAELGDSAVYLCASSLRLVGSNEQFFGPGTRLTVL.

By share, this clonotype ranks as medium-sized. The chain recombines TRBV6-6 with TRBJ2-1; D gene uncertain. Trimming took 2 bases from V and 4 from J, leaving 12 bases between them. This CDR3 region has 15 residues. Germline V gene sequence: CDR1 MNHNY, CDR2 SVGAGI (reference sequence). The CDR3 loop reads CASSYPPDIYNEQFF. In DNA form, the CDR3 reads TGTGCCAGCAGTTACCCACCAGACATATACAATGAGCAGTTCTTC.

This clonotype appeared many times. J is TRBJ2-2 and V is TRBV20-1; a weak D match, TRBD1 (6 bases). V lost 0 bases, J lost 4 bases, and 15 bases lay in between. The CDR3 spans 16 residues. Germline lookup yields CDR1 DFQATT and CDR2 SNEGSKA (reference sequence). CDR3 residues: CSARDQGRAITGELFF. CDR3 coding DNA: TGCAGTGCTAGAGATCAGGGGCGCGCTATCACCGGGGAGCTGTTTTTT.

The chain joins TRBV6-6 to TRBJ1-6; D is perhaps TRBD1 (6 bases). Germline-derived CDR1 and CDR2 are MNHNY and SVGAGI (reference sequence). With 6 bases removed from V and 9 bases from J, the gap between germline ends came to 15 bases. The CDR3 is 14 residues long. CDR3 in amino acids: CASREQGLVSPLHF. In DNA, the CDR3 is TGTGCCAGCAGGGAACAGGGACTGGTTTCACCCCTCCACTTT.

By sample share, this clonotype is large (0.1 to 1%). The rearrangement joins TRBV6-4 to TRBJ2-1; 9 bases are shared with TRBD2. The CDR3 is 15 residues long. Germline V lookup: CDR1 MRHNA, CDR2 SNTAGT. J lost 6 bases, V lost 0 bases, and 3 bases had no gene match. CDR3 sequence reads: CASSDSSSGVNEQFF. The CDR3 DNA reads TGTGCCAGCAGTGACTCGTCTAGCGGGGTCAATGAGCAGTTCTTC.

This clonotype is categorized as medium-sized. The chain has TRBV6-1 and TRBJ2-1; TRBD1 agrees at 8 bases. This CDR3 region has 16 residues. CDR1 is MNHNS, CDR2 SASEGT, per germline. J lost 10 bases, V lost 3 bases, and 14 bases had no gene match. This CDR3 is CASSEKYTGGSVEQFF. DNA of the CDR3: TGTGCCAGCAGTGAGAAGTACACAGGGGGTTCGGTAGAGCAGTTCTTC.

This clonotype is classed as large. The rearrangement joins TRBV7-9 to TRBJ2-7; D gene ambiguous. CDR3 length: 12 residues. With 5 bases removed from V and 7 bases from J, the gap between germline ends came to 12 bases. CDR1 and CDR2 from the germline V gene are SEHNR and FQNEAQ (reference sequence). The CDR3 loop is CASSLGWREQYF. The CDR3 DNA follows: TGTGCCAGCAGCCTTGGATGGCGGGAGCAGTACTTC.

This clonotype is large by share. CDR3 nucleotides: TGCAGTGCTAGAGGAGGGTTCCCCGAGCAGTACTTC. It encodes CSARGGFPEQYF. The V call is TRBV20-1, the J call TRBJ2-7; D might be TRBD2 (5 bases). Trimming took off 1 base at V and 6 bases at J, with 10 bases between the two ends. The CDR3 runs 12 residues. Germline V gene sequence: CDR1 DFQATT, CDR2 SNEGSKA (reference sequence).

By share, this clonotype counts as medium-sized (0.01 to 0.1%). The chain has TRBV29-1 and TRBJ1-2; D is unresolved. CDR3 length equals 12 residues. CDR1 and CDR2 (germline): SQVTM, ANQGSEA. V was pared by 5 bases and J by 0 bases, with 7 bases between. The CDR3 nucleotides read TGCAGCGTTCAAGCATCTAACTATGGCTACACCTTC. Translated, it gives CSVQASNYGYTF.

This clonotype was detected a few times. The CDR3 loop reads CSALPLAGALADTQYF. CDR3 nucleotide sequence: TGCAGTGCTCTACCACTAGCGGGGGCTCTTGCAGATACGCAGTATTTT. The rearrangement links TRBV20-1 to TRBJ2-3, with 11 positions matching TRBD2. The CDR3 consists of 16 residues. V shed 5 bases, J shed 4 bases, and the junction held 11 bases outside the gene matches. Germline CDR1 reads DFQATT; CDR2 reads SNEGSKA (reference sequence).

Judged by abundance, this clonotype is medium-sized. The chain joins TRBV19 to TRBJ1-1; D is unresolved. V lost 5 bases to trimming and J lost 2 bases, with 9 bases between them. Germline V gives CDR1 LNHDA, CDR2 SQIVND (reference sequence). There are 13 residues in the CDR3. The CDR3: CASSRLPNTEAFF. In DNA form, the CDR3 reads TGTGCCAGTAGTCGTCTGCCTAACACTGAAGCTTTCTTT. The entire variable domain, with the rest obtained from reference TRBV19 and TRBJ1-1, is as follows: DGGITQSPKYLFRKEGQNVTLSCEQNLNHDAMYWYRQDPGQGLRLIYYSQIVNDFQKGDIAEGYSVSREKKESFPLTVTSAQKNPTAFYLCASSRLPNTEAFFGQGTRLTVV.

Judged by abundance, this clonotype is medium-sized. This chain uses TRBV18 with TRBJ1-2; D not certain. The CDR3 is 11 amino acids. V was cut by 3 bases and J by 3 bases, with 2 bases left in between. CDR1 is KGHSH and CDR2 is LQKENI in the germline V gene. The CDR3 DNA reads as TGTGCCAGCTCACCCGACTATGGCTACACCTTC. Protein: CASSPDYGYTF.

Within the sample, this clonotype is large. The rearrangement links TRBV11-3 to TRBJ2-1, with 9 bases fitting TRBD2. V was clipped by 1 base and J by 5 bases; unmatched bases: 3. Germline loops: CDR1 SGHNT, CDR2 YENEEA. The CDR3 has 15 amino acids. CDR3 sequence: CASSLGGGANNEQFF. The DNA for the CDR3 is TGTGCCAGCAGCTTAGGCGGGGGGGCAAACAATGAGCAGTTCTTC.

In this sample, this clonotype turned up a few times. This chain uses TRBV25-1 with TRBJ1-6, with 7 positions matching TRBD1. The trim removed 1 base at V and 7 bases at J, leaving 4 bases unmatched. CDR3 length: 15 residues. CDR1 MGHDK and CDR2 SYGVNS come from the germline V gene. CDR3 region: CASSESVTGNSPLHF. The CDR3 bases are TGTGCCAGCAGTGAATCGGTGACAGGGAATTCACCCCTCCACTTT.

Judged by abundance, this clonotype is medium-sized. CDR3 sequence reads: CASSLSVGNTEAFF. The CDR3 coding sequence is TGTGCCAGCAGTTTAAGCGTTGGGAACACTGAAGCTTTCTTT. This sequence joins TRBV12-3 or TRBV12-4 and TRBJ1-1, with D unresolved. This CDR3 is 14 amino acids long. Trimming took off 2 bases at V and 1 base at J, with 8 bases between the two ends.

By proportion, this clonotype is medium-sized. Germline and junction disagree at one end, which may indicate a read error. The chain recombines TRBV4-1 with TRBJ1-2; 10 bases are shared with TRBD1. The CDR3 contains 14 residues. Per the germline V gene, CDR1 is MGHRA and CDR2 is YSYEKL. CDR3 amino acids: CASSQGGQGYGCTF. In DNA form, the CDR3 reads TGCGCCAGCAGCCAAGGGGGACAGGGGTATGGCTGCACCTTC.